These T cell receptor beta chains were read from a single sample in a study of blood T cells in healthy people across ages. TCRdb reanalysed the 5' RACE reads using MiXCR and keeps one entry per CDR3 protein. The data show 1,500,000 or so distinct CDR3 sequences, with approximately 63% seen just once and 5% to 7% held by the top ten. Sequencing was performed on blood. All receptors derive from a man aged 18-30 years in good health. CDR3s include the opening cysteine and the closing phenylalanine or tryptophan. D genes are given only for firm matches.

J,D,V,CDR3
TRBJ2-7,NA,TRBV29-1,CSVLGDPRTGFNEQYF
TRBJ2-1,TRBD2,TRBV20-1,CSASCGSSYNEQFF
TRBJ1-1,NA,TRBV10-1,CASSEGSMNTEAFF
TRBJ2-7,NA,TRBV4-1,CASSQARHDEQYF
TRBJ2-3,TRBD1,TRBV7-2,CASTPGTGGAGTQYF
TRBJ2-1,NA,TRBV9,CASSVGGNNEQFF
TRBJ1-2,NA,TRBV4-2,CASDRRTGGYTF
TRBJ2-1,NA,TRBV4-1,CASSHQTGAHNEQFF
TRBJ2-7,TRBD1,TRBV4-2,CASSQSGTGAYEQYF
TRBJ2-7,NA,TRBV21-1,CASSKRGTSGRPHPSYEQYF
TRBJ2-4,NA,TRBV10-3,CAISGDGLAKNIQYF
TRBJ1-2,TRBD1,TRBV2,CASSVTGADGYTF
TRBJ2-6,NA,TRBV4-3,CASSPQGANVLTF
TRBJ1-4,NA,TRBV7-9,CASSPTWDLGEKLFF
TRBJ1-2,NA,TRBV27,CASSEQGGYGYTF
TRBJ2-3,NA,TRBV20-1,CSARDPVALSTDTQYF
TRBJ2-3,NA,TRBV11-2,CASSRFSGDTQYF
TRBJ1-2,TRBD1,TRBV10-3,CAGAGGYGYTF
TRBJ1-6,NA,TRBV9,CACSGGSGTYNSPLHF
TRBJ1-2,TRBD1,TRBV7-9,CASTDIGTGHRYGYTF
TRBJ1-2,NA,TRBV9,CASSVGGFPGNYGYTF
TRBJ2-3,NA,TRBV7-2,CASSTKQGTKDTQYF
TRBJ1-2,TRBD1,TRBV2,CASSGDRSGGYTF
TRBJ2-5,TRBD2,TRBV12-3/TRBV12-4,CASSYRAGDGLETQYF
TRBJ1-1,NA,TRBV28,CASRDLMNTEAFF
TRBJ1-1,NA,TRBV5-8,CASSLGQGMVEAFF
TRBJ2-3,NA,TRBV20-1,CSAANFGTQYF
TRBJ2-1,TRBD2,TRBV5-1,CASSPVREVYNEQFF
TRBJ2-3,NA,TRBV2,CASGGGGAADTQYF
TRBJ2-6,NA,TRBV29-1,CSSSSGANALTF
TRBJ1-4,NA,TRBV9,CASSSRGVDEKLFF
TRBJ2-3,TRBD2,TRBV20-1,CSARDLGTSGDTDTQYF
TRBJ2-7,NA,TRBV29-1,CSVLPTGTVYEQYF
TRBJ2-1,TRBD2,TRBV5-1,CASSLATSGPVSYNEQFF
TRBJ2-1,NA,TRBV3-1,CASSQGRLEFF
TRBJ2-3,NA,TRBV3-1,CASSPPNAGPKSHTQYF
TRBJ2-6,NA,TRBV6-2/TRBV6-3,CASSYDSLISGANVLTF
TRBJ2-7,NA,TRBV5-1,CASSLFTGSTYEQYF
TRBJ2-7,NA,TRBV7-9,CASGLAFGRSYKQYF
TRBJ1-2,NA,TRBV29-1,CSVESFGANYGYTF
TRBJ2-2,NA,TRBV27,CASSSGANTGELFF
TRBJ2-6,NA,TRBV2,CAYKGGPSGANVLTF
TRBJ1-1,NA,TRBV7-9,CASIVPEMNTEAFF
NA,TRBD1,TRBV27,CASSPSGGGYEQYF
TRBJ2-3,NA,TRBV12-3/TRBV12-4,CASSRGTRSDTQYF
TRBJ2-7,NA,TRBV20-1,CSASRSGTLSYEQYF